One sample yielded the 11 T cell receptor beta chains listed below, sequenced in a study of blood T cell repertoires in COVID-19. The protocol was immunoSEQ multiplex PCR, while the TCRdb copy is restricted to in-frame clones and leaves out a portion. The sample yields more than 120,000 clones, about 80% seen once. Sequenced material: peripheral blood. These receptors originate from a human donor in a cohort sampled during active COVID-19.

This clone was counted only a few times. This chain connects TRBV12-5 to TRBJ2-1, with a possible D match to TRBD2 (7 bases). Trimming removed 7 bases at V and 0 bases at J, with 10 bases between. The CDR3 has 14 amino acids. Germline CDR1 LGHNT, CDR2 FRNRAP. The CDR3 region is CASEGGSSYNEQFF. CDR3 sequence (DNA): TGTGCTAGTGAGGGGGGGAGCTCCTACAATGAGCAGTTCTTC. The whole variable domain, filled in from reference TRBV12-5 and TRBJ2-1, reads DARVTQTPRHKVTEMGQEVTMRCQPILGHNTVFWYRQTMMQGLELLAYFRNRAPLDDSGMPKDRFSAEMPDATLATLKIQPSEPRDSAVYFCASEGGSSYNEQFFGPGTRLTVL.

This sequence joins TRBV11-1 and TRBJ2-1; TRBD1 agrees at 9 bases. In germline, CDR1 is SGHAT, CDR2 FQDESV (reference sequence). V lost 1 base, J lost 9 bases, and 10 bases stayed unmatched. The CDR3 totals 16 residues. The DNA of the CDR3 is TGTGCCAGCAGCTTAGAGGGGACAGGGTCGGGGAGTGAGCAGTTCTTC. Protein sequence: CASSLEGTGSGSEQFF.

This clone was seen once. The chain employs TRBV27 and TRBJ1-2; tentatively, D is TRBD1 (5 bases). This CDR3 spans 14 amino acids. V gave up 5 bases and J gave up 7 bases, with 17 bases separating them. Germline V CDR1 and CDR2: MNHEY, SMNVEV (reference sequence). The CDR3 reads CASSATPGGTGYTF. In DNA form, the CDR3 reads TGTGCCAGCAGTGCGACCCCGGGAGGGACTGGCTACACCTTC.

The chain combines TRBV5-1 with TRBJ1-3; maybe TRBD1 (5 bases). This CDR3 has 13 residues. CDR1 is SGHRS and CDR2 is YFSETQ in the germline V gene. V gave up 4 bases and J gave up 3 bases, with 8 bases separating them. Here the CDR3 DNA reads TGCGCCAGCAGCACCAGGGATGGAAACACCATATATTTT. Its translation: CASSTRDGNTIYF.

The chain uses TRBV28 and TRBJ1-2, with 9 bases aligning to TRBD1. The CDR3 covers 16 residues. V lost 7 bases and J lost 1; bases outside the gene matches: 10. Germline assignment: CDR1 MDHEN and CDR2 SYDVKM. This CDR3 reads CASTEDRGVFNYGYTF. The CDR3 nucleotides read TGTGCCAGCACCGAGGACAGGGGCGTGTTTAACTATGGCTACACCTTC.

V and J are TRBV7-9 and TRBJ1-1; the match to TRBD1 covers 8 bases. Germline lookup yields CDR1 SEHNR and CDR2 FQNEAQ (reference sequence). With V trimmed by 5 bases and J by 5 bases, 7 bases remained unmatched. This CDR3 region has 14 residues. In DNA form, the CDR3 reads TGTGCCAGCAGCCGCGGACAGGGCGAAACTGAAGCTTTCTTT. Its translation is CASSRGQGETEAFF.

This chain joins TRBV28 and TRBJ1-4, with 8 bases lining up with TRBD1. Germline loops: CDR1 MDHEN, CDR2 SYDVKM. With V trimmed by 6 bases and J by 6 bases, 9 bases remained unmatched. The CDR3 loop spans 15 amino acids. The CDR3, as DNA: TGTGCCAGCAGAATGATGACAGGGGAGGATGAAAAACTGTTTTTT. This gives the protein CASRMMTGEDEKLFF.

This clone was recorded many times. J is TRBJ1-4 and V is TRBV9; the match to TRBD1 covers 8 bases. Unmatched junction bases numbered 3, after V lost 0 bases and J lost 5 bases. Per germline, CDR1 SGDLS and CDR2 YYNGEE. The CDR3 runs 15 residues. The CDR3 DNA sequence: TGTGCCAGCAGCGTAGCTGGGACAGGCAATGAAAAACTGTTTTTT. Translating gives CASSVAGTGNEKLFF. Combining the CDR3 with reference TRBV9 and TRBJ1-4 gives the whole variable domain DSGVTQTPKHLITATGQRVTLRCSPRSGDLSVYWYQQSLDQGLQFLIQYYNGEERAKGNILERFSAQQFPDLHSELNLSSLELGDSALYFCASSVAGTGNEKLFFGSGTQLSVL.

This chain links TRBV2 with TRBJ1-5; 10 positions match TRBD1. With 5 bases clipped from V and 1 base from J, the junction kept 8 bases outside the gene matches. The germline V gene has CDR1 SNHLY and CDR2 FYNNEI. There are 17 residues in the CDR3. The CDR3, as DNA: TGTGCCAGCAGTCCCACGACAGGGGGCTTGAGCAATCAGCCCCAGCATTTT. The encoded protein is CASSPTTGGLSNQPQHF.

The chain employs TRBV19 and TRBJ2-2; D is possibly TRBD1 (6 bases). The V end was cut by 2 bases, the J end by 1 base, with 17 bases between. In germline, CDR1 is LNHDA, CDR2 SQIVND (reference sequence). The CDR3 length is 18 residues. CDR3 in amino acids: CASSIISSRGRNTGELFF. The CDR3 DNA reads TGTGCCAGTAGTATAATTAGTTCCAGGGGTCGGAACACCGGGGAGCTGTTTTTT.

Here the CDR3 reads CASSNHRDRGRNTEAFF. The CDR3 DNA follows: TGTGCCAGCAGCAACCACAGGGACAGGGGGCGCAACACTGAAGCTTTCTTT. The V gene is TRBV7-2, the J gene TRBJ1-1; 12 bases fit TRBD1. The J segment lost 2 bases and the V segment lost 5 bases, leaving 9 bases of the junction unmatched. This CDR3 has 17 residues. Germline V gene sequence: CDR1 SGHTA, CDR2 FQGNSA.